The rows below give T cell receptor beta chains drawn from one sample of a study of cytomegalovirus exposure and HLA in healthy donors. Assay used: immunoSEQ multiplex PCR; TCRdb lists only in-frame clones, some missing. The table includes some 96,000 clones, about 76% detected once. What was sequenced was PBMCs. The receptors shown here come from a man aged 40-50 years in good health and CMV-seropositive. Both conserved end residues are part of each CDR3. D genes are given only for firm matches. Some rows mark clone size as missing; the rest say once, few, many or name a class of expanded clone.

D | J | size | V | DNA | CDR3
TRBD1 | TRBJ1-1 | once | TRBV7-9 | TGTTCCAGCAGCCGGACAGGGTTGAACACTGAAGCTTTCTTT | CSSSRTGLNTEAFF
NA | TRBJ2-1 | once | TRBV19 | TGTGCCAGTAGTATAAGTCCCGGAGCGCGGAACAATGAGCAGTTCTTC | CASSISPGARNNEQFF
NA | TRBJ2-6 | once | TRBV5-4 | TGTGCCAGCAGCACAAGTAAAAGTCTTATATCTGGGGCCAACGTCCTGACTTTC | CASSTSKSLISGANVLTF
NA | TRBJ2-7 | few | TRBV29-1 | TGCAGCGTTGAAGATCGGGCAGGGGGGTCCTACGAGCAGTACTTC | CSVEDRAGGSYEQYF
TRBD1 | TRBJ2-5 | NA | TRBV15 | TGTGCCACCAGCAGAGATAAACCGGGACAGGGAAGAGAGACCCAGTACTTC | CATSRDKPGQGRETQYF
NA | TRBJ1-2 | few | TRBV9 | TGTGCCAGCAGCGGGGACTCCACGGCCCGCTATGGCTACACCTTC | CASSGDSTARYGYTF
NA | TRBJ2-3 | NA | TRBV6-5 | TGTGCCAGCAGTTACGGCACTAGCCTTAGCACAGATACGCAGTATTTT | CASSYGTSLSTDTQYF
NA | TRBJ1-3 | NA | TRBV19 | TGTGCCAGCTCTAGGAGTGGCGGGGATGCGAGGTCTGGAAACACCATATATTTT | CASSRSGGDARSGNTIYF
NA | TRBJ2-5 | NA | TRBV6-5 | TGTGCCAGCACTGACCCGAGGGAGACCCAGTACTTC | CASTDPRETQYF
NA | TRBJ2-7 | NA | TRBV28 | TGTGCCTGCCGGGCAGGGGCCTACGAGCAGTACTTC | CACRAGAYEQYF
TRBD1 | TRBJ1-2 | NA | TRBV2 | TGTGCCAGCAGAGGGACAGGGCCGGGTGGCTACACCTTC | CASRGTGPGGYTF
TRBD1 | TRBJ1-6 | NA | TRBV5-1 | TGCGCCAGCAGCTTGGGACAGGGGGGTTCACCCCTCCACTTT | CASSLGQGGSPLHF
TRBD1 | TRBJ2-7 | NA | TRBV28 | TGTGCCAGCAGTTCGGCGTACAGGGGCTCCTACGAGCAGTACTTC | CASSSAYRGSYEQYF
TRBD2 | TRBJ2-7 | NA | TRBV7-2 | TGTGCCAGCAGCCATTTCCCCGCTAGCGGGAGCCCCGAGCAGTACTTC | CASSHFPASGSPEQYF
NA | TRBJ2-1 | NA | TRBV2 | TGTGCCAGCAGGGGAGGAATCAACAATGAGCAGTTCTTC | CASRGGINNEQFF
TRBD1 | TRBJ2-7 | NA | TRBV10-3 | TGTGCCATCAGAGGTCAGGGGGCAAACGAGCAGTACTTC | CAIRGQGANEQYF
NA | TRBJ2-5 | once | TRBV11-2 | TGTGCCAGCAGCTTAGCGGGGGCCCAGTACTTC | CASSLAGAQYF
NA | TRBJ2-5 | NA | TRBV20-1 | TGCAGTGCCTCACCGAGAGAGACCCAGTACTTC | CSASPRETQYF
NA | TRBJ2-5 | once | TRBV5-8 | TGTGCCAGCACACTAGGGGGGGCGGAAGAGACCCAGTACTTC | CASTLGGAEETQYF
TRBD2 | TRBJ2-2 | NA | TRBV27 | TGTGCCAGCAGTTCGCTAGCGGGAGATCACGGGGAGCTGTTTTTT | CASSSLAGDHGELFF
NA | TRBJ1-3 | once | TRBV7-9 | TGTGCCAGCAGACCCGGAGCTTCCTCTGGAAACACCATATATTTT | CASRPGASSGNTIYF
TRBD1 | TRBJ2-4 | NA | TRBV11-2 | TGTGCCAGCAGTTTATATGGACAGGCGGCCAAAAACATTCAGTACTTC | CASSLYGQAAKNIQYF
NA | TRBJ2-7 | NA | TRBV7-6 | TGTGCCAGCAGCCCAGCCGAGGCCGAGCAGTACTTC | CASSPAEAEQYF
NA | TRBJ2-3 | few | TRBV5-1 | TGCGCCAGCAGCTTGGGGAGAAGCGCAGATACGCAGTATTTT | CASSLGRSADTQYF
NA | TRBJ2-1 | NA | TRBV10-2 | TGCGCCAGCAGTTTTACGGCTAGCGAAAGTGAGCAGTTCTTC | CASSFTASESEQFF
NA | TRBJ1-5 | NA | TRBV6-5 | TGTGCCAGCCGGGACAACTACAATCAGCCCCAGCATTTT | CASRDNYNQPQHF
NA | TRBJ1-1 | NA | TRBV11-2 | TGTGCCAGCAGCCCACCGAAGGGGCCTGAAGCTTTCTTT | CASSPPKGPEAFF
NA | TRBJ2-5 | NA | TRBV6-5 | TGTGCCAGCAGAAAGGGGCAGAGACAAGAGACCCAGTACTTC | CASRKGQRQETQYF
TRBD2 | TRBJ2-3 | NA | TRBV7-3 | TGTGCCAGCAGCTTACACTCCAGCGGGGGGGCGGAAGATACGCAGTATTTT | CASSLHSSGGAEDTQYF
TRBD2 | TRBJ2-2 | medium-sized | TRBV5-6 | TGTGCCAGCAGCCTTAGCGGGAGTGGCACCGGGGAGCTGTTTTTT | CASSLSGSGTGELFF
NA | TRBJ1-1 | NA | TRBV29-1 | TGCAGCGTTGAGGTGGCAGGGAGGCAGGACACTGAAGCTTTCTTT | CSVEVAGRQDTEAFF
NA | TRBJ2-5 | NA | TRBV5-4 | TGTGCCAGCAGCCACGGACAGAACCAAGAGACCCAGTACTTC | CASSHGQNQETQYF
NA | TRBJ2-7 | few | TRBV4-3 | TGCGCCAGCAGCCCTACGACTCTATCCTACGAGCAGTACTTC | CASSPTTLSYEQYF
NA | TRBJ1-1 | NA | TRBV5-1 | TGCGCCAGCAGCTTGGGGGGAGGGGTAACCATGAACACTGAAGCTTTCTTT | CASSLGGGVTMNTEAFF
NA | TRBJ2-6 | NA | TRBV5-1 | TGCGCCAGCCGGGGGGCAGTTGGGGCCAACGTCCTGACTTTC | CASRGAVGANVLTF
TRBD1 | TRBJ2-7 | NA | TRBV11-2 | TGTGCCAGCAGCTTAGCCGCAGGGGGCGCCTACGAGCAGTACTTC | CASSLAAGGAYEQYF
TRBD2 | TRBJ2-3 | NA | TRBV7-8 | TGTGCCAGCAGCTCCACCGGGACTAGCGGAAGGGGCACAGATACGCAGTATTTT | CASSSTGTSGRGTDTQYF
NA | TRBJ1-2 | NA | TRBV2 | TGTGCCAGCAGCCAAGGGTTGGGCAGGGCAGACTATGGCTACACCTTC | CASSQGLGRADYGYTF
TRBD2 | TRBJ2-7 | few | TRBV7-2 | TGTGCCAGCAGCCCCGGGACTAGCGGGAGGGCCGTCTCCTACGAGCAGTACTTC | CASSPGTSGRAVSYEQYF
NA | TRBJ2-7 | NA | TRBV21-1 | TGTGCCAGCAGCAAAGGTTGGACTTACGAGCAGTACTTC | CASSKGWTYEQYF
NA | TRBJ1-4 | NA | TRBV28 | TGTGCCAGCAGTTTATTTGGAGGGCAAGCAACTAATGAAAAACTGTTTTTT | CASSLFGGQATNEKLFF
NA | TRBJ2-7 | NA | TRBV7-2 | TGTGCCAGCAGCCAGGGGGCTAGCGGGACCATTTACGAGCAGTACTTC | CASSQGASGTIYEQYF